The source of this TCR beta chain is a study of cytotoxic CD8 clonotypes in ibrutinib-treated CLL. Regarding the study as a whole: Clonality grew at ibrutinib response; at progression, it decreased back toward baseline.

Comment on this clone: Its specificity is not known.

Profiled with immunoSEQ multiplex PCR; TCRdb holds only in-frame clones, not every one. The sample consists of around 300,000 clones, just under 80% of them appearing once. Germline CDR1 is SGHTA and CDR2 is FQGTGA. The V segment lost 1 base and the J segment 8 bases; nucleotides outside the gene matches: 6. The length of the CDR3 is 14 residues. V is TRBV7-3 and J is TRBJ1-2; TRBD1 matches 8 bases. The sequence was collected from a human donor with chronic lymphocytic leukemia. Sequenced material: PBMCs, taken before ibrutinib treatment. The CDR3 loop reads CASSLSGQGEGYTF. DNA for the CDR3: TGTGCCAGCAGCTTAAGTGGACAGGGAGAGGGCTACACCTTC.